The clone carrying this TCR beta chain was counted at least ten times. The antigen remains undetermined. This CDR3 is 14 amino acids long. Germline V gene data show CDR1 as LGHDT and CDR2 as YNNKEL (reference sequence). Trimming at V came to 6 bases and at J to 5 bases, leaving 7 bases not matched to a gene. The sample is drawn from a study of T cells in Graves' hyperthyroidism and ophthalmopathy. The investigators amplified TCR beta CDR3 regions from RNA transcripts. RT-PCR in the first round (using the HTBI primer set) targeted the TCR CDR3. TCRdb processed the multiplex PCR reads anew with MiXCR; each CDR3 protein has one entry. In the table there are hundreds of thousands of distinct CDR3 sequences, less than 25% of which are singletons. Ophthalmopathy cases met thresholds of Clinical Activity Score at least 3, NOSPECS grade at least 4 and duration under 3 months. The PBMCs were sourced from fresh peripheral blood (about 9.7 ml).

Study conclusions and caveats: Among thyroid clonotypes expanded above 0.001, most also appeared in blood. By a 13 V-J model, ophthalmopathy was set apart from stable hyperthyroidism.

Sample: blood. The clonotype comes from a man aged 25 to 40 with Graves' ophthalmopathy. The chain recombines TRBV3-1 with TRBJ1-2; TRBD1 agrees at 9 bases. CDR3 residues: CASRGDRAVYGYTF. In DNA form, the CDR3 reads TGTGCCAGCAGGGGGGACAGGGCGGTTTATGGCTACACCTTC.